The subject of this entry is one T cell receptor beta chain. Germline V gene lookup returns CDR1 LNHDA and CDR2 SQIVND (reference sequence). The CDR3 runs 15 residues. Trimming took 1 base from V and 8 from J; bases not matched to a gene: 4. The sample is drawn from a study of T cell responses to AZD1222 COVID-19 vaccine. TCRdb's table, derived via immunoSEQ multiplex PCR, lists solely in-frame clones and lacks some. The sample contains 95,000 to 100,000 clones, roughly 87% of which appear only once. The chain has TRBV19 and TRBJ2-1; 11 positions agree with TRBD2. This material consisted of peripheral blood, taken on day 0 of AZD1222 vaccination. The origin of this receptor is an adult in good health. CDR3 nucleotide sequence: TGTGCCAGTAGTATAGCAACTAGCGGGAGCTATGAGCAGTTCTTC. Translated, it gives CASSIATSGSYEQFF.